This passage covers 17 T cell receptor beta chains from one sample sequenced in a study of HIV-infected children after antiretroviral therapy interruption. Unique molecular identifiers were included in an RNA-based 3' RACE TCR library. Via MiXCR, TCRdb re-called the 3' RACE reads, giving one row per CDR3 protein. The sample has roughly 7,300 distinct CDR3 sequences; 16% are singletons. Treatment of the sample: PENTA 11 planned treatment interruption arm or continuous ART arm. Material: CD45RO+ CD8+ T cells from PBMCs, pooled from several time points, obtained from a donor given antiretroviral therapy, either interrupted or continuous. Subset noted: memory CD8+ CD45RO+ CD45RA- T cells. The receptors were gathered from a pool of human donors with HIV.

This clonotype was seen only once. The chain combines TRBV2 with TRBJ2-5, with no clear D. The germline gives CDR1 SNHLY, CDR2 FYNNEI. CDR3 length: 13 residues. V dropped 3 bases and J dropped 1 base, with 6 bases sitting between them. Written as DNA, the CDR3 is TGTGCCAGCAGTGAGCAGACCCAAGAGACCCAGTACTTC. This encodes CASSEQTQETQYF.

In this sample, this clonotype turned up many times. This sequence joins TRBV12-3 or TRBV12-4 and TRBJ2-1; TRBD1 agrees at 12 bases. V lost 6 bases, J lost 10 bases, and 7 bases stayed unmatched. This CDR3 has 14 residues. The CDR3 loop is CASRTGQGALEQFF. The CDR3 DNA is TGTGCCAGCAGGACGGGACAGGGGGCTCTAGAGCAGTTCTTC.

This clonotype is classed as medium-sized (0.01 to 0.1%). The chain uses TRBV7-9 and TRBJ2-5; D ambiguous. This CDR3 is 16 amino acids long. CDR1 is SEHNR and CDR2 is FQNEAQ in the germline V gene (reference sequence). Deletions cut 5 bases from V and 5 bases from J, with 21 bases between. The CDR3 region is CASSPPRRQRWETQYF. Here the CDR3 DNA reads TGTGCCAGCAGCCCCCCCCGACGGCAGCGATGGGAGACCCAGTACTTC.

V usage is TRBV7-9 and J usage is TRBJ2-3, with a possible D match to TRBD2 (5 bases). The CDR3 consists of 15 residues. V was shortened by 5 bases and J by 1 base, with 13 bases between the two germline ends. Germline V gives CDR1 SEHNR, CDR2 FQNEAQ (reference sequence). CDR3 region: CASSLLEAGTDTQYF. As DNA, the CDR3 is TGTGCCAGCAGCCTACTAGAAGCGGGCACAGATACGCAGTATTTT.

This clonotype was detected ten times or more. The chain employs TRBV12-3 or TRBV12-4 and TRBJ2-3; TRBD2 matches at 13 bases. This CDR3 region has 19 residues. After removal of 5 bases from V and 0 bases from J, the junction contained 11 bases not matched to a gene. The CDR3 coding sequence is TGTGCCAGCAGTCCGACCAGACTAGCGGGAGGCCTTAGCACAGATACGCAGTATTTT. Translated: CASSPTRLAGGLSTDTQYF.

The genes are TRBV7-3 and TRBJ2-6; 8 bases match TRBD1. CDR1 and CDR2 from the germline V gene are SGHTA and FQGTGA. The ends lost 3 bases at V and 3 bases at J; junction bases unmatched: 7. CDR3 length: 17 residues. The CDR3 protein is CASSFGQGSIGANVLTF. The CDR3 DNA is TGTGCCAGCAGCTTCGGACAGGGCAGCATTGGGGCCAACGTCCTGACTTTC.

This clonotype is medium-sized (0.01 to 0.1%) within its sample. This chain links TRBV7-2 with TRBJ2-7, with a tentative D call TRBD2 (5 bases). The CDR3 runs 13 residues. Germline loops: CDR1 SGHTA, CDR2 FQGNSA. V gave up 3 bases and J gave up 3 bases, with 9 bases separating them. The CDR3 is CASSLRGNYEQYF. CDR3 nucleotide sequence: TGTGCCAGCAGCTTGAGAGGGAACTACGAGCAGTACTTC. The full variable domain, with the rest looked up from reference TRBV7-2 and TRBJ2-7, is GAGVSQSPSNKVTEKGKDVELRCDPISGHTALYWYRQSLGQGLEFLIYFQGNSAPDKSGLPSDRFSAERTGGSVSTLTIQRTQQEDSAVYLCASSLRGNYEQYFGPGTRLTVT.

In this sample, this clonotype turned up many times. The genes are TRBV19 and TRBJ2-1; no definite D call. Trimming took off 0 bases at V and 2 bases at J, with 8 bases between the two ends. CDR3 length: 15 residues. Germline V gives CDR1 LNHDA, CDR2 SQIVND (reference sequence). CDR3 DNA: TGTGCCAGTAGTATAGATCAGGCTACCTACAATGAGCAGTTCTTC. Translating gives CASSIDQATYNEQFF.

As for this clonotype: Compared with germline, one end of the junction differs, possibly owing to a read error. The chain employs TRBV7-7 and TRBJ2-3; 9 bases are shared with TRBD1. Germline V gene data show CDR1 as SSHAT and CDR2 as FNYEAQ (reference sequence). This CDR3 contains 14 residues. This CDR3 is CASSLGQGTDTQYF. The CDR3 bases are TGTGCTAGCAGCTTAGGACAGGGGACAGATACGCAGTATTTT.

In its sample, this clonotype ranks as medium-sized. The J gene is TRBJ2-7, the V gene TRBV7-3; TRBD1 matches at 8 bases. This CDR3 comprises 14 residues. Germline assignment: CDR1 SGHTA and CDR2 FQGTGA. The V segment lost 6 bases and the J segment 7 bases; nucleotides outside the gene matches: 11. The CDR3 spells CASSMTRGLGEQYF. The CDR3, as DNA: TGTGCCAGCAGTATGACCAGGGGGCTGGGTGAGCAGTACTTC.

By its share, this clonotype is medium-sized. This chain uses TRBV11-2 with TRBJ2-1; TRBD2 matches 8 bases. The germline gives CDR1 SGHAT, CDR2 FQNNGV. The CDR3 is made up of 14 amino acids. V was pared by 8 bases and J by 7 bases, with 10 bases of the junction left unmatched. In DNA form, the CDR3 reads TGTGCCAGCCGGGCGGGAGGTCTAAGGAATGAGCAGTTCTTC. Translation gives CASRAGGLRNEQFF.

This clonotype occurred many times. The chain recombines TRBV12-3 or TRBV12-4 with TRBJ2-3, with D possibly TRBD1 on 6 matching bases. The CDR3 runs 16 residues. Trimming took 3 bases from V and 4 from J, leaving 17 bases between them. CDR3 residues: CASSFSTGMGADTQYF. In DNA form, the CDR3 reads TGTGCCAGCAGTTTTAGTACAGGGATGGGCGCAGATACGCAGTATTTT.

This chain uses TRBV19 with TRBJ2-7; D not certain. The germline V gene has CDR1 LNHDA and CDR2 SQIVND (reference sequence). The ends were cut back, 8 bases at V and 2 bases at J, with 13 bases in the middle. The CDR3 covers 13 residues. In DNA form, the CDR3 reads TGTGCCAGTTCCCCCGTGGTAACCTACGAGCAGTACTTC. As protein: CASSPVVTYEQYF.

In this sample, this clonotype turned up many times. In DNA form, the CDR3 reads TGTGCCAGCAGCCCGGCAGGACGAGGAGGTGCTACCACTGAAGCTTTCTTT. It yields the protein CASSPAGRGGATTEAFF. The chain uses TRBV4-2 and TRBJ1-1, with D hard to call. The germline V gene encodes CDR1 LGHNA and CDR2 YNFKEQ. The CDR3 has 17 residues. The V end was cut by 4 bases, the J end by 4 bases, with 22 bases between.

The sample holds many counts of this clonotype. In DNA, the CDR3 is TGTGCCAGCAGTATCTACAGGGGAACTGGGGCCAACGTCCTGACTTTC. It is translated as CASSIYRGTGANVLTF. The J gene is TRBJ2-6, the V gene TRBV27; TRBD1 matches 7 bases. CDR1 and CDR2 from the germline V gene are MNHEY and SMNVEV (reference sequence). V gave up 5 bases and J gave up 2 bases; unmatched junction bases: 6. The CDR3 is 16 residues long.

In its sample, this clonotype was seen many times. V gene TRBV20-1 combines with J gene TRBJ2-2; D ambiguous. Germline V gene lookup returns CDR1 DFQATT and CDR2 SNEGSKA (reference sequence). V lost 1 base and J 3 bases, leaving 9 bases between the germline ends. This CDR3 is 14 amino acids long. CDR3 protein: CSARVPVDTGELFF. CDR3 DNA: TGCAGTGCTAGAGTACCTGTGGACACCGGGGAGCTGTTTTTT.

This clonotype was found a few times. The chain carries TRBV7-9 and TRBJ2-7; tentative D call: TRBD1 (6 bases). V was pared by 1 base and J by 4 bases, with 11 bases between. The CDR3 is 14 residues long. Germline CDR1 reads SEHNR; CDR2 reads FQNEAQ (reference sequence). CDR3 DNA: TGTGCCAGCAGCTTAGTTAAGGGGGTGTACGAGCAGTACTTC. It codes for CASSLVKGVYEQYF. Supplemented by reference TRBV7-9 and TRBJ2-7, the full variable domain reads DTGVSQNPRHKITKRGQNVTFRCDPISEHNRLYWYRQTLGQGPEFLTYFQNEAQLEKSRLLSDRFSAERPKGSFSTLEIQRTEQGDSAMYLCASSLVKGVYEQYFGPGTRLTVT.